This T cell receptor (beta chain) derives from a study of neurological immune-mediated disorders. The CDR3 is made up of 13 amino acids. Germline V gives CDR1 SGHTA, CDR2 FQGNSA. Trimming removed 5 bases from V and 7 bases from J, with 12 bases in between. In its sample, this clonotype was seen many times. TCRdb redid the calling of the 5' RACE reads with MiXCR, one entry per CDR3 protein. The sample records 20,000 to 30,000 distinct CDR3 sequences, over 6.5% being singletons. This sequence was found in a woman aged 35 to 49 in good health. The source material was PBMCs. The gene calls are TRBV7-2 and TRBJ2-1; D is uncertain. The CDR3 loop reads CASSALVRNEQFF. CDR3 sequence (DNA): TGTGCCAGCAGCGCTCTAGTTAGGAATGAGCAGTTCTTC.